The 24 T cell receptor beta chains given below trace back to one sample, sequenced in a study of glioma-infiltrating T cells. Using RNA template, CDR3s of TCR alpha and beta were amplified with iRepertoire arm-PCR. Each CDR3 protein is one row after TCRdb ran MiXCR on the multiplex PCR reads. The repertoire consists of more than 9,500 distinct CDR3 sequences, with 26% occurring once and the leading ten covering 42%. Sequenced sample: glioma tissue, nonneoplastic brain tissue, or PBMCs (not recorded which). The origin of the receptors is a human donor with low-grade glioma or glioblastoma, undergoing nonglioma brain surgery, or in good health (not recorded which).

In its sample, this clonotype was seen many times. The CDR3 coding sequence is TGTGCCAGCACCACAAGCGCGGGACAGAGCACAGATACGCAGTATTTT. Translated: CASTTSAGQSTDTQYF. The V call is TRBV6-1, the J call TRBJ2-3, with a weak D call TRBD1 (7 bases). Per the germline V gene, CDR1 is MNHNS and CDR2 is SASEGT. With 7 bases removed from V and 0 bases from J, the gap between germline ends came to 17 bases. The CDR3 contains 16 residues.

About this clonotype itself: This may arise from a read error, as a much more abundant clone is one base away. DNA for the CDR3: TGTGCCAGTACAGGGGCAATGACCACTGAAGCTTCCTTT. The encoded protein is CASTGAMTTEASF. J is TRBJ1-1 and V is TRBV28; 7 positions match TRBD1. Germline V gene sequence: CDR1 MDHEN, CDR2 SYDVKM. CDR3 length equals 13 residues.

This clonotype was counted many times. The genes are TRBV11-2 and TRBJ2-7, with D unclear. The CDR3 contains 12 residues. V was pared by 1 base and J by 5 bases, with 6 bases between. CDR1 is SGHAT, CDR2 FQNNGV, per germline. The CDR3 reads CASSLGSHEQYF. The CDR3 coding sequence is TGTGCCAGCAGCTTAGGGTCCCACGAGCAGTACTTC. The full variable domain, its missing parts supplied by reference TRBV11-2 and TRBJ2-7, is EAGVAQSPRYKIIEKRQSVAFWCNPISGHATLYWYQQILGQGPKLLIQFQNNGVVDDSQLPKDRFSAERLKGVDSTLKIQPAKLEDSAVYLCASSLGSHEQYFGPGTRLTVT.

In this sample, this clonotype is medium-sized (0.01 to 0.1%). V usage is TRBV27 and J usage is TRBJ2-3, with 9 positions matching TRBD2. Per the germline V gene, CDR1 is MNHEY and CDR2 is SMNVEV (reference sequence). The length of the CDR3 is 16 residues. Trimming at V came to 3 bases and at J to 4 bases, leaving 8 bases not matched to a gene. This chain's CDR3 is CASSFLAGARADTQYF. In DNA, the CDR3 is TGTGCCAGCAGTTTTTTAGCGGGGGCGAGAGCAGATACGCAGTATTTT.

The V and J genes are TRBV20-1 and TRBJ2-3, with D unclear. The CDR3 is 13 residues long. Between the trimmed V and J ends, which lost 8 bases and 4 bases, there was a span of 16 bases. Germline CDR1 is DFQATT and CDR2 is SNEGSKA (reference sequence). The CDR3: CSPIEAGSDTQYF. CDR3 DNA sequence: TGCAGTCCAATAGAGGCTGGATCAGATACGCAGTATTTT.

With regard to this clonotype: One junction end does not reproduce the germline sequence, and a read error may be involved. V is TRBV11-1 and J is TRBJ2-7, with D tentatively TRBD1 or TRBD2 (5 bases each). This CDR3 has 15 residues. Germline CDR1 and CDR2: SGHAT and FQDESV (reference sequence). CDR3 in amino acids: CVSSASRGLLYEQYF. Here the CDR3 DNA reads TGTGTCAGCAGCGCTTCACGGGGCTTACTCTACGAGCAGTACTTC.

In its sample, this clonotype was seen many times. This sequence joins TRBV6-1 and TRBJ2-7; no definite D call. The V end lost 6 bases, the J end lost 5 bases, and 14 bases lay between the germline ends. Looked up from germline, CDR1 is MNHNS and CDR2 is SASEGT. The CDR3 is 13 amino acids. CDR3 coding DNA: TGTGCCAGCAGGTATCAGAAGTGGGACGAGCAGTACTTC. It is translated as CASRYQKWDEQYF.

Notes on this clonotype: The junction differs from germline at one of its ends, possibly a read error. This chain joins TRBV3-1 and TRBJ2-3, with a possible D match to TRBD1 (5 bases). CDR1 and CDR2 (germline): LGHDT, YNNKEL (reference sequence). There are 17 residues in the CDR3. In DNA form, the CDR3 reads TGTGCCGGCAGTCCTAGGGGCCGGGTCCCTAGCACAGATACGCAGTATTTT. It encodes CAGSPRGRVPSTDTQYF.

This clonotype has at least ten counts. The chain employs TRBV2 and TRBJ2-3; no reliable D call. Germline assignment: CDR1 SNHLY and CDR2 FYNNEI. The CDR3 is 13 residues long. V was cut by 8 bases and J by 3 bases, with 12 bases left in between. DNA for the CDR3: TGTGCCAGCGCACTGAAGTTAACAGATACGCAGTATTTT. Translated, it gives CASALKLTDTQYF.

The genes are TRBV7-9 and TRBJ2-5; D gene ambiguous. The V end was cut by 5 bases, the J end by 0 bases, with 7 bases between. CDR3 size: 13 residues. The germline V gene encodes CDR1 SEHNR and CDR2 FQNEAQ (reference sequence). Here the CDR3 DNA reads TGTGCCAGCAGCCTCGACTACCAAGAGACCCAGTACTTC. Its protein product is CASSLDYQETQYF.

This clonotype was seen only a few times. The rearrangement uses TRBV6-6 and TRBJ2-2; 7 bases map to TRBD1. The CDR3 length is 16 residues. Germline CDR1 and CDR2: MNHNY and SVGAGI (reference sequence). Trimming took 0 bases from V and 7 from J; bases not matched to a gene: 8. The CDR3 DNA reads TGTGCCAGCAGTTACTCGACAGGGACCTACCTCGGGGAGCTGTTTTTT. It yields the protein CASSYSTGTYLGELFF.

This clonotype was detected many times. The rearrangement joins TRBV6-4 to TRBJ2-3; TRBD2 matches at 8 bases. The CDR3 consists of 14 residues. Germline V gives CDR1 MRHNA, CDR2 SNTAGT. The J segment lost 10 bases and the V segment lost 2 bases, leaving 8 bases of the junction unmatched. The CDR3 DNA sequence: TGTGCCAGCAGTGACGAAGCGGGGGCTGGGGCGCAGTATTTT. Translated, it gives CASSDEAGAGAQYF.

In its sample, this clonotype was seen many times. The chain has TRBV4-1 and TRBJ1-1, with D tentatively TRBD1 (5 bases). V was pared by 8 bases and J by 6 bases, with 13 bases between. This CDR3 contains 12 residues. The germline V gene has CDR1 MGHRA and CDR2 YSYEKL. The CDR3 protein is CASGGGFAEAFF. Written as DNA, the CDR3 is TGCGCCAGCGGGGGGGGGTTCGCTGAAGCTTTCTTT.

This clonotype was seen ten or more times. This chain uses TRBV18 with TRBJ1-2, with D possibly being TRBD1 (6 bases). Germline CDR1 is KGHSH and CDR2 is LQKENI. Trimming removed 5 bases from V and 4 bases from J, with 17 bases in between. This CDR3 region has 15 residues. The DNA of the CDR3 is TGTGCCAGCTCATCTCAAGGACAGAACTCCTATGGCTACACCTTC. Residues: CASSSQGQNSYGYTF.

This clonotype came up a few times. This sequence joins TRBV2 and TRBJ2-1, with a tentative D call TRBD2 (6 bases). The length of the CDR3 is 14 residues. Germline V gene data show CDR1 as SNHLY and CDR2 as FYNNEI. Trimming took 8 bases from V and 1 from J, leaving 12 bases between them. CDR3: CASAGPLSYNEQFF. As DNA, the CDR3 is TGTGCCAGCGCGGGACCCCTATCCTACAATGAGCAGTTCTTC.

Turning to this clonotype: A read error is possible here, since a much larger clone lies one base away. The CDR3 reads CAGSQITKINYGYTF. The CDR3 nucleotides read TGTGCCGGCAGCCAGATCACGAAAATCAACTATGGCTACACCTTC. The rearrangement joins TRBV7-9 to TRBJ1-2; D call uncertain. The V gene's germline CDR1 is SEHNR and CDR2 FQNEAQ (reference sequence). This CDR3 is 15 amino acids long. Combining the CDR3 with reference TRBV7-9 and TRBJ1-2 gives the whole variable domain DTGVSQNPRHKITKRGQNVTFRCDPISEHNRLYWYRQTLGQGPEFLTYFQNEAQLEKSRLLSDRFSAERPKGSFSTLEIQRTEQGDSAMYLCAGSQITKINYGYTFGSGTRLTVV.

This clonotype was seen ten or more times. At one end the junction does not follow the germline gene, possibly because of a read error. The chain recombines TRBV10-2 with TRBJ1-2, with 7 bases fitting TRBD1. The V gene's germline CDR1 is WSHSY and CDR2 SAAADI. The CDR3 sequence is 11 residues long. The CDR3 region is CASSDPGQSVF. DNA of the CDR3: TGCGCCAGCAGTGATCCGGGACAGTCGGTCTTC.

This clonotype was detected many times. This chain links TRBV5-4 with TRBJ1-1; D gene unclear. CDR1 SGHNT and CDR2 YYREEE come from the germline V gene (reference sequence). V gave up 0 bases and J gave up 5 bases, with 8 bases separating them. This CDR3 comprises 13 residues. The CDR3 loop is CASSLEPLTEAFF. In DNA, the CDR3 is TGTGCCAGCAGCTTGGAGCCCCTTACTGAAGCTTTCTTT. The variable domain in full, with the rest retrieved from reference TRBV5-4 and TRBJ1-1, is ETGVTQSPTHLIKTRGQQVTLRCSSQSGHNTVSWYQQALGQGPQFIFQYYREEENGRGNFPPRFSGLQFPNYSSELNVNALELDDSALYLCASSLEPLTEAFFGQGTRLTVV.

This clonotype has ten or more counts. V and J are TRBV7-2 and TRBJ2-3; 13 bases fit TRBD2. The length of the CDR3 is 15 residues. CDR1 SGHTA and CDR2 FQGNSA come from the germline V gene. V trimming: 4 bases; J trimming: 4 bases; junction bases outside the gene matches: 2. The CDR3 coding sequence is TGTGCCAGCAGCTCGGGACTAGCGGGACCAGATACGCAGTATTTT. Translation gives CASSSGLAGPDTQYF.

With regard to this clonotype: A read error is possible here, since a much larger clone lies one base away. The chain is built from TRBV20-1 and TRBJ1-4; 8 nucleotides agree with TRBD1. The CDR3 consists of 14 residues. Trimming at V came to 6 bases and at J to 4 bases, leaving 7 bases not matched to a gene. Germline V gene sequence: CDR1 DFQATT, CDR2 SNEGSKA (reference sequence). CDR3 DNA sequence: TGCAGTGCACCCGACAGGGGCTTTAATGAAAAACTGTTTTTT. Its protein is CSAPDRGFNEKLFF.

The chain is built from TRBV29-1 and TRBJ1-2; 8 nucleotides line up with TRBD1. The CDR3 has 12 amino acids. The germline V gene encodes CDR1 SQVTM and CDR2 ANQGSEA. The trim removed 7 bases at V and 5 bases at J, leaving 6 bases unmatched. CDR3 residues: CSAVTGEYGYTF. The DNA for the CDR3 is TGCAGCGCAGTGACAGGGGAGTATGGCTACACCTTC.

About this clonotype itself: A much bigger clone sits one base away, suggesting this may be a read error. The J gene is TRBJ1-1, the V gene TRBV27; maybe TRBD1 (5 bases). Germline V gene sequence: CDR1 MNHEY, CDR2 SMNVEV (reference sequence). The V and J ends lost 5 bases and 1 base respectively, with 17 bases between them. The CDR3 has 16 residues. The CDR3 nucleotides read TGTGCCAGCAGTAGTCAGAAAGGGGAGAGGAACACTGAAGCTTTCTTT. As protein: CASSSQKGERNTEAFF.

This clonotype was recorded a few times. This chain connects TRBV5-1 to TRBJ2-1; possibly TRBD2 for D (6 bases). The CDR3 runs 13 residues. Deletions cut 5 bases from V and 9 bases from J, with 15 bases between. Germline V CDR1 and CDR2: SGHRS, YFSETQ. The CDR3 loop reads CASRWGPEGEQFF. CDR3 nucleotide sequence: TGCGCCAGCAGGTGGGGCCCGGAGGGTGAGCAGTTCTTC.

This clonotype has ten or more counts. The CDR3 region has the DNA TGTGCCAGCGGTCTTAACTATGGCTACACCTTC. Amino acids: CASGLNYGYTF. The chain carries TRBV28 and TRBJ1-2; D remains ambiguous. Germline V CDR1 and CDR2: MDHEN, SYDVKM. The CDR3 contains 11 residues. The V end was cut by 8 bases, the J end by 1 base, with 5 bases between.